This T cell receptor beta chain was captured in a study of T cell repertoires in cytomegalovirus infection. The overall study: Peptides in the study included HLA-C-restricted and HLA-B-restricted CMV epitopes. Through public TCR beta signatures, both CMV infection and matching HLA type were indicated.

This clonotype was seen only a few times. Its matching antigen is unknown. TCRdb itself ran the reads through MiXCR, one entry per CDR3 protein. The sample shows around 69,000 distinct CDR3 sequences, around 27% of them seen only once. The trim removed 4 bases at V and 5 bases at J, leaving 6 bases unmatched. CDR1 LNHDA and CDR2 SQIVND come from the germline V gene (reference sequence). CDR3 size: 14 residues. The source was CD8+ T cells from cultured PBMCs, collected from culture after CMV antigen stimulation. The sequence was collected from a human donor in good health (CMV status not recorded). Some clones in this sample may be carry-over from other donors' samples. The chain couples TRBV19 to TRBJ2-7, with 9 bases aligning to TRBD1. The chain's CDR3 is CASSKTGGADEQYF. The CDR3 DNA reads TGTGCCAGTAGTAAAACAGGGGGCGCGGACGAGCAGTACTTC.